This T cell receptor beta chain was obtained from a study of metastatic and nonmetastatic thyroid tumors (dated by TCRdb to between 2020 and 2021). About the full investigation: The researchers compared repertoires between peripheral blood samples and tumor or nodule tissue samples from patients with malignant or benign thyroid disease. Study-wide findings and limitations: In both blood and tumor samples, TCR beta diversity was reported to be significantly higher in malignant tumors than in benign nodules.

No patient had received any treatment before thyroid surgery. Patient clinical samples collected from 2012 to 2018 were retrospectively analysed using T-cell receptor beta sequencing. V gives up 5 bases and J gives up 2 bases, and the segment between their germline ends measures 16 bases. The cysteine opens and the phenylalanine closes a CDR3 of 15 amino acids. Only the CDR3 region is kept as DNA, spanning 45 bases read in frame from base 1. Taking its sample share into account, this clone is medium-sized (0.01 to 0.1%). Its antigen specificity is not known. Base qualities are missing; no much larger clone stands one base away. Receptor amplification or capture employed PCR. The reads were generated on an Illumina HiSeq 4000. High-throughput sequencing was used to profile the CDR3 region of the TCR beta-chain in every patient. The authors' analysis ran thus. The researchers built a classifier to tell apart papillary thyroid cancer patients with distant metastasis, based on CDR3 differences among clinicopathological groups. The Shannon index was used to measure repertoire diversity, and the Morisita-Horn index was used to measure how similar tumor and blood repertoires were. The raw public reads went through TCRdb reprocessing: fastp at Q25, MiXCR clone calling, in-frame beta chains kept. The V and J calls and clone size come from TCRdb's table, not from the authors' own analysis. This sample lists 10,000 to 15,000 clones; 25% to 35% were detected once. Of the sample, 12% falls within the top ten clones.

Input material: tumor tissue. This receptor was identified in a female donor with papillary thyroid cancer or a benign thyroid nodule (not recorded which). Some clones in this sample may be carry-over from other donors' samples. This chain is built from TRBV12-3 or TRBV12-4 and TRBJ2-7; the D gene is possibly TRBD1 or TRBD2, with 6 bases matching each. In nucleotide form, the sequence is TGTGCCAGCAGTCCTAGGGGGGACTCCCCCTACGAGCAGTACTTC. This codes for CASSPRGDSPYEQYF.